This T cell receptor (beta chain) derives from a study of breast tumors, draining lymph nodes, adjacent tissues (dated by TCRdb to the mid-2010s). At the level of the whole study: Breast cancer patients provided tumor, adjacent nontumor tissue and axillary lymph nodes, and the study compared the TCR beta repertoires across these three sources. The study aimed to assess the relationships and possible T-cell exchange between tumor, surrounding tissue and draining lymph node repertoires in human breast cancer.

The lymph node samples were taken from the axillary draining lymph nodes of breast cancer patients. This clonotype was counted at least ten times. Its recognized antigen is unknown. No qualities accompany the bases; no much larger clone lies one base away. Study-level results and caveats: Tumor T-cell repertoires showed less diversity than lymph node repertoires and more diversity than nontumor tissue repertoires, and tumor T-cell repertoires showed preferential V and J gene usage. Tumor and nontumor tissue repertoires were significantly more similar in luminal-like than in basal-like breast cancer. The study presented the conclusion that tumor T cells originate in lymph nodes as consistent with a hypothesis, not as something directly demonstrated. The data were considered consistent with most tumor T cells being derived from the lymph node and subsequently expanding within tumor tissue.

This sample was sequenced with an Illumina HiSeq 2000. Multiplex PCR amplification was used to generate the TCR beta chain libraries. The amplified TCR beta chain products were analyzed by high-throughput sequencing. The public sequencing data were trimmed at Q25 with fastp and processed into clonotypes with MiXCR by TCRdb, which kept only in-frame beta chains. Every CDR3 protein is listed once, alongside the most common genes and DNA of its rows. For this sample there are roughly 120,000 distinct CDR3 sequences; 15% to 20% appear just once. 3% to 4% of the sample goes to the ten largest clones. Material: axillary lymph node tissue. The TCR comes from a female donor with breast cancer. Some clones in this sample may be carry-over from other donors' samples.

The DNA is as follows: TGTGCCAGCAGCCAAGATGGACAGAGCTACGAGCAGTACTTC. Translated, this gives CASSQDGQSYEQYF. The V gene is TRBV3-1 and the J gene is TRBJ2-7; the D gene is possibly TRBD1, with 6 bases matching. From the cysteine through the phenylalanine, the CDR3 covers 14 amino acids. Only the CDR3 DNA is retained, 42 bases long and in frame from the first base. Looking up the germline V gene (reference sequence) yields CDR1 LGHDT and CDR2 YNNKEL. Between the V and J ends, shortened by 0 bases and 3 bases respectively, the junction contains 9 bases.